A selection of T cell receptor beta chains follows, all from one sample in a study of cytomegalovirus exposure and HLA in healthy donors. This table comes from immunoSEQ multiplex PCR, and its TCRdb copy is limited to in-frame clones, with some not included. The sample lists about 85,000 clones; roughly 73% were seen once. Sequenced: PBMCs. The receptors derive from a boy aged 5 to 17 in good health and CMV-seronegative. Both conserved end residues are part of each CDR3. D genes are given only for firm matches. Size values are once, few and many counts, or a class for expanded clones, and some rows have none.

TGTGCCAGCGGACTAGCGGGAGAAACAGATACGCAGTATTTT	CASGLAGETDTQYF	.	TRBV6-5	TRBD2	TRBJ2-3	14
TGTGCCAGCAGCCAAGAACGGAGAAGTGGCTACACCTTC	CASSQERRSGYTF	.	TRBV4-2	.	TRBJ1-2	13
TGTGCCAGCAGTCCATGGGACAGGGTGAATGAGCAGTTCTTC	CASSPWDRVNEQFF	once	TRBV28	TRBD1	TRBJ2-1	14
TGTGCCAGCAGTGACAGGGGTAGCAATCAGCCCCAGCATTTT	CASSDRGSNQPQHF	.	TRBV6-1	.	TRBJ1-5	14
TGTGCCAGCGTTCAGGCAGGGGGGAACACTGAAGCTTTCTTT	CASVQAGGNTEAFF	.	TRBV28	TRBD1	TRBJ1-1	14
TGTGCCAGCAGCGCTGCGAGCGGGAGGGCCCACGAGCAGTACTTC	CASSAASGRAHEQYF	.	TRBV11-3	TRBD2	TRBJ2-7	15
TGTGCCTGGACTCGGACAGGGATATATGGCTACACCTTC	CAWTRTGIYGYTF	.	TRBV30	TRBD1	TRBJ1-2	13
TGTGCCAGCAGCTTAAACAGGGGGCAATATGGCTACACCTTC	CASSLNRGQYGYTF	.	TRBV11-2	TRBD1	TRBJ1-2	14
TGTGCCAGCGGGCGGGGATCATCCTACGAGCAGTACTTC	CASGRGSSYEQYF	.	TRBV9	.	TRBJ2-7	13
TGTGCCAGCAGAACTCGAGGACTGACCGACAATGAGCAGTTCTTC	CASRTRGLTDNEQFF	.	TRBV27	.	TRBJ2-1	15
TGTGCCAGCAGTTACCACGGAAGCGGGCAAGAGACCCAGTACTTC	CASSYHGSGQETQYF	.	TRBV6-5	.	TRBJ2-5	15
TGCAGCGTTGACGGGGTAGCGGGGGGGAGTCTAGCCAAAAACATTCAGTACTTC	CSVDGVAGGSLAKNIQYF	.	TRBV29-1	TRBD2	TRBJ2-4	18
TGCGCCAGCAGCTTGGGCGGGGCCTACAATGAGCAGTTCTTC	CASSLGGAYNEQFF	few	TRBV5-1	.	TRBJ2-1	14
TGTGCCTGGAGTCCACGCTCGGTGTTGAGGGATGGCTACACCTTC	CAWSPRSVLRDGYTF	.	TRBV30	.	TRBJ1-2	15
TGCGCCAGCAGCCAAACAGGGGATTCCAATCAGCCCCAGCATTTT	CASSQTGDSNQPQHF	medium-sized	TRBV4-1	TRBD1	TRBJ1-5	15
TGTGCCAGCAGTGACTCCTCTCCTTCCCGGGGGGCGCCGGTCTTT	CASSDSSPSRGAPVF	.	TRBV6-4	.	TRBJ1-1	15
TGTGCCAGCAGCAGCGGCACGTCCTACGAGCAGTACTTC	CASSSGTSYEQYF	.	TRBV6-5	.	TRBJ2-7	13
TGTGCCTGGAATGGCCTTAGCAATCAGCCCCAGCATTTT	CAWNGLSNQPQHF	once	TRBV30	.	TRBJ1-5	13
TGTGCCAGCAGCGTCTCGACCGTCGGCAGGAGGGGAGAGACCCAGTACTTC	CASSVSTVGRRGETQYF	.	TRBV9	.	TRBJ2-5	17
TGCAGCGTAGGTAGCGGGAGGGGAACCGGGGAGCTGTTTTTT	CSVGSGRGTGELFF	few	TRBV29-1	TRBD2	TRBJ2-2	14
TGCGCCAGCAGCCTAAGACAGGGACCTAACACCGGGGAGCTGTTTTTT	CASSLRQGPNTGELFF	few	TRBV4-1	TRBD1	TRBJ2-2	16
TGCGCCAGCAGCCCCAGCTCCTACGAGCAGTACTTC	CASSPSSYEQYF	.	TRBV5-1	.	TRBJ2-7	12
TGTGCCAGCAGCTTATCAGGGACCGGGGAGCTGTTTTTT	CASSLSGTGELFF	.	TRBV7-2	.	TRBJ2-2	13
TGTGCCAGTAGTATAAGGGTTCCGGGACAGGGGGGCTCTGGGGCCAACGTCCTGACTTTC	CASSIRVPGQGGSGANVLTF	few	TRBV19	TRBD1	TRBJ2-6	20
TGTGCCAGCAGCCATCGCCCCCCGCGGACAGGGGATCCCGGGGAGCTGTTTTTT	CASSHRPPRTGDPGELFF	.	TRBV14	TRBD1	TRBJ2-2	18
TGCAGCGTCGACGACAGGGGAAGGCATGAGCAGTTCTTC	CSVDDRGRHEQFF	.	TRBV29-1	TRBD1	TRBJ2-1	13
TGTGCCAGCAGTTACGCGAAAGGGGGCGTAGATTATGGCTACACCTTC	CASSYAKGGVDYGYTF	.	TRBV6-5	TRBD1	TRBJ1-2	16
TGTGCCAGCAGCGATCCACACAGGGACGAGCAGTACTTC	CASSDPHRDEQYF	once	TRBV6-5	.	TRBJ2-7	13
TGTGCCAGCAGCTTGGGGGGAGGCACTGAAGCTTTCTTT	CASSLGGGTEAFF	once	TRBV13	.	TRBJ1-1	13
TGCAGCGTTGAGGAACCAGGGGGGAACACTGAAGCTTTCTTT	CSVEEPGGNTEAFF	once	TRBV29-1	TRBD1	TRBJ1-1	14
TGTGCCAGCTCACTGGGGACAGCAGTCGAAAAACTGTTTTTT	CASSLGTAVEKLFF	.	TRBV18	TRBD1	TRBJ1-4	14
TGCGCCAGCAGCCCACTCCTAACAGTCTCTGGGGCCAACGTCCTGACTTTC	CASSPLLTVSGANVLTF	few	TRBV5-1	.	TRBJ2-6	17
TGTGCCAGCAGTTCCTACGAAGGCTACACCTTC	CASSSYEGYTF	.	TRBV28	.	TRBJ1-2	11
TGTGCCAGCAGATGGACTAGCGGGGGCTACGAGCAGTACTTC	CASRWTSGGYEQYF	.	TRBV2	TRBD2	TRBJ2-7	14
TGCGCCAGCAGCCAAGATATGAGCGGTCAAGAGACCCAGTACTTC	CASSQDMSGQETQYF	.	TRBV4-3	.	TRBJ2-5	15
TGTGCCAGCAGTTTTTCACCGGGGGGCCTAGAGCAGTACTTC	CASSFSPGGLEQYF	.	TRBV7-2	.	TRBJ2-7	14
TGTGCCAGCGGAGGGAGGTCAGAGGGCACTGAAGCTTTCTTT	CASGGRSEGTEAFF	.	TRBV2	.	TRBJ1-1	14
TGTGCCAGCAGCCATGCCTCGGGCTCCTACGAGCAGTACTTC	CASSHASGSYEQYF	.	TRBV11-2	.	TRBJ2-7	14
TGCAGCGTTCTCCGAACTGGGACAGGGGCGGCAGATACGCAGTATTTT	CSVLRTGTGAADTQYF	.	TRBV29-1	TRBD1	TRBJ2-3	16
TGTGCCAGCAGTGAACTCGGGGGGAATGTTATCACCTATAATTCACCCCTCCACTTT	CASSELGGNVITYNSPLHF	.	TRBV2	.	TRBJ1-6	19
TGTGCCTGGAATGCTAGAATAGAGGAAAAACTGTTTTTT	CAWNARIEEKLFF	.	TRBV30	.	TRBJ1-4	13
TGTGCCAGCAGCCCCCGAGGGGGCATTATCGACTACACCTTC	CASSPRGGIIDYTF	.	TRBV7-2	TRBD1	TRBJ1-2	14
TGCACCAGCACCACGAAGGCGGACATGAACACTGAAGCTTTCTTT	CTSTTKADMNTEAFF	.	TRBV1	.	TRBJ1-1	15
TGTGCCAGCAGCGCGGGACAGGGAATTAACGAGCAGTACTTC	CASSAGQGINEQYF	.	TRBV9	TRBD1	TRBJ2-7	14
TGTGCCAGCAGCTTCCTAGCGGGGGCCACAGATACGCAGTATTTT	CASSFLAGATDTQYF	.	TRBV13	TRBD2	TRBJ2-3	15
TGTGCCAGCAGACAGGGACGTAGCGAGCAGTACTTC	CASRQGRSEQYF	.	TRBV5-4	.	TRBJ2-7	12
TGTGCCAGCAGCTCCCCTACCATCGGCACAGATACGCAGTATTTT	CASSSPTIGTDTQYF	.	TRBV7-2	.	TRBJ2-3	15
TGTGCCAGCAGTGCGGACTCAAATGAAAAACTGTTTTTT	CASSADSNEKLFF	.	TRBV6-5	.	TRBJ1-4	13
TGTGCCAGAAACCCCTGGGGCCAGCCCCAGCATTTT	CARNPWGQPQHF	.	TRBV5-3	.	TRBJ1-5	12
TGTGCCAGCAGCCAAGGGCTAGCGGACTCCTACGAGCAGTACTTC	CASSQGLADSYEQYF	few	TRBV4-2	TRBD2	TRBJ2-7	15
TGTGCCAGCAGCGTAGGGGCAGGCCACTACGAGCAGTACTTC	CASSVGAGHYEQYF	.	TRBV9	.	TRBJ2-7	14
TGTGCCAGCAGCGACATAGGGACAACAGATACGCAGTATTTT	CASSDIGTTDTQYF	.	TRBV9	.	TRBJ2-3	14